This T cell receptor (beta chain) was profiled in a study of OX40 agonist ivuxolimab in advanced cancers. Turning to the study itself: Eligibility rules accepted prior anti-PD-1, anti-PD-L1 or anti-CTLA-4 therapy, and roughly 40% had some.

The assay was immunoSEQ multiplex PCR, and TCRdb's table has in-frame clones only and misses some. The sample lists 50,000 to 70,000 clones; about 83% were seen once. In the case of this clone: Its antigen is not known.

Germline V gene sequence: CDR1 MNHNS, CDR2 SASEGT. This CDR3 comprises 14 residues. Trimming left V 7 bases short and J 1 base short, with 13 bases between. Systemic immunosuppression or autoimmune disease history was grounds to exclude patients. Notes on the study in general: Expanded peripheral T cell antigen specificity was not determined.

This rearrangement joins TRBV6-1 to TRBJ1-1, with D perhaps matching TRBD1 (6 bases). This sample comprised CD4+ or CD8+ T cells sorted from blood, obtained in a trial of the OX40 agonist ivuxolimab. The TCR was taken from an adult with an advanced solid tumor such as melanoma, head and neck, liver or kidney cancer. For the CDR3, the DNA is TGTGCCAGCATGCCGGGACATCGGAACACTGAAGCTTTCTTT. Translation: CASMPGHRNTEAFF.